Below are 7 T cell receptor beta chains sequenced from a single sample in a study of shared clonotypes between healthy human individuals (dated by TCRdb to the early 2020s). Library method: the immunoSEQ multiplex PCR assay. TCRdb's version of the immuneACCESS table is confined to in-frame rearrangements and falls short of the full clone set. An unresolved V gene accounts for under half of the shortfall where checked; the remainder is of unknown origin. The sample table contains roughly 520,000 clones; only one count was recorded for around 96% of them. The top ten constitute nearly 0.065% of the sample. Sequencing was performed on naive CD4+ T cells sorted from blood. The intended sense of this specimen's cell subset or site label: CD45RA+ positively selected. The receptors originated from a woman aged 25 to 39 in good health.

The chain employs TRBV28 and TRBJ2-7; D is perhaps TRBD2 (5 bases). V was cut by 6 bases and J by 0 bases, with 15 bases left in between. The germline gives CDR1 MDHEN, CDR2 SYDVKM. This CDR3 is 15 amino acids long. The CDR3 region has the DNA TGTGCCAGCAGCAGTGCCGGGAAAAGCTCCTACGAGCAGTACTTC. It specifies CASSSAGKSSYEQYF.

This chain connects TRBV18 to TRBJ2-7; D not certain. V was trimmed by 4 bases and J by 7 bases, leaving 11 bases between them. The germline CDR1 and CDR2 sequences are KGHSH and LQKENI. The CDR3 spans 12 residues. In nucleotides, the CDR3 is TGTGCCAGCTCACTCCCGCTTGGGGAGCAGTACTTC. Protein product: CASSLPLGEQYF. The full variable domain, with the rest looked up from reference TRBV18 and TRBJ2-7, is NAGVMQNPRHLVRRRGQEARLRCSPMKGHSHVYWYRQLPEEGLKFMVYLQKENIIDESGMPKERFSAEFPKEGPSILRIQQVVRGDSAAYFCASSLPLGEQYFGPGTRLTVT.

V usage is TRBV6-5 and J usage is TRBJ2-4; 8 bases line up with TRBD1. Germline CDR1 and CDR2: MNHEY and SVGAGI. V lost 4 bases to trimming and J lost 2 bases; unmatched junction nucleotides: 7. The CDR3 is 16 residues long. For the CDR3, the DNA is TGTGCCAGCAGTTCCGACAGGGGTACAACCAAAAACATTCAGTACTTC. Its protein product is CASSSDRGTTKNIQYF.

The rearrangement links TRBV2 to TRBJ2-2; no clear D. Trimming took off 2 bases at V and 2 bases at J, with 21 bases between the two ends. Germline V gene sequence: CDR1 SNHLY, CDR2 FYNNEI. The CDR3 covers 19 residues. The CDR3 region is CASSERWYPRSTNTGELFF. The CDR3 DNA sequence: TGTGCCAGCAGTGAAAGGTGGTACCCACGTTCGACTAACACCGGGGAGCTGTTTTTT.

The rearrangement links TRBV30 to TRBJ2-2; 12 bases are a match to TRBD2. The junction had 8 bases not matched to a gene; V was cut back by 4 bases and J by 5 bases. CDR1 and CDR2 (germline): GTSNPN, SVGIG (reference sequence). CDR3 size: 16 residues. The CDR3 protein is CAWTKTGTSGTGELFF. In nucleotides, the CDR3 is TGTGCCTGGACGAAGACGGGGACTAGCGGGACCGGGGAGCTGTTTTTT.

The chain joins TRBV28 to TRBJ1-2; no clear D. Germline V gene lookup returns CDR1 MDHEN and CDR2 SYDVKM. The CDR3 sequence is 12 residues long. Trimming removed 6 bases from V and 8 bases from J, with 13 bases in between. For the CDR3, the DNA is TGTGCCAGCAGGTCGGGATTAGGCGGCTACACCTTC. The encoded protein is CASRSGLGGYTF.

The rearrangement uses TRBV13 and TRBJ2-7, with D possibly called TRBD1 or TRBD2 (5 bases each). The V gene's germline CDR1 is PRHDT and CDR2 FYEKMQ (reference sequence). The CDR3 is 17 amino acids. V lost 5 bases and J 2 bases, leaving 22 bases between the germline ends. CDR3 in amino acids: CASSPMGPTFLTYEQYF. As DNA, the CDR3 is TGTGCCAGCAGCCCAATGGGACCAACCTTCTTAACCTACGAGCAGTACTTC.